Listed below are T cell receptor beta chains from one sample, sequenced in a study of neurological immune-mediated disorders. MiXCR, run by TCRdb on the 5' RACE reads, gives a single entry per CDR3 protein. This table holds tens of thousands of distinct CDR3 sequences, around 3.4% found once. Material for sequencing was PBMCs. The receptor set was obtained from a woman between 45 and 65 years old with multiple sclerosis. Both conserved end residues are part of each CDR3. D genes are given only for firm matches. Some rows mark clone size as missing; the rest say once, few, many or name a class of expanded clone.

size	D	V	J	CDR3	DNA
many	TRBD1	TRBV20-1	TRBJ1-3	CSASGTAGFGNTIYF	TGCAGTGCTAGCGGGACAGCCGGATTCGGAAACACCATATATTTT
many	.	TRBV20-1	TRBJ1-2	CSARDRRVLVYGYTF	TGCAGTGCTAGAGATCGCCGGGTACTGGTCTATGGCTACACCTTC
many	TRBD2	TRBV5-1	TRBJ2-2	CASSLAGGTGELFF	TGCGCCAGCAGCTTAGCGGGAGGTACCGGGGAGCTGTTTTTT
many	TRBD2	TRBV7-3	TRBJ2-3	CASSLGLAVTSTDTQYF	TGTGCCAGCAGCTTGGGCCTAGCGGTAACTAGCACAGATACGCAGTATTTT
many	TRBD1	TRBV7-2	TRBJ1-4	CASSRDRVFEKLFF	TGTGCCAGCAGCCGGGACAGGGTTTTTGAAAAACTGTTTTTT
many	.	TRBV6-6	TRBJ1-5	CASMIQGGSQPQHF	TGTGCCAGCATGATACAGGGCGGCAGCCAGCCCCAGCATTTT
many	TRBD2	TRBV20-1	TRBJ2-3	CSASGGLALTDTQYF	TGCAGTGCTAGTGGCGGACTAGCTCTCACAGATACGCAGTATTTT
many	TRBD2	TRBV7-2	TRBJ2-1	CASSLVLLAGRNEQFF	TGTGCCAGCAGCTTAGTATTACTAGCGGGGAGAAATGAGCAGTTCTTC
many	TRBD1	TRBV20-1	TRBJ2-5	CSASAGTGHIAQYF	TGCAGTGCTAGCGCTGGGACAGGGCATATTGCCCAGTACTTC
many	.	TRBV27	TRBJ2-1	CASSTGRQVDEQFF	TGTGCCAGCAGTACCGGGAGACAGGTGGATGAGCAGTTCTTC
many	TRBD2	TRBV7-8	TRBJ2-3	CASSLLVAGGLGTDTQYF	TGTGCCAGCAGCTTATTGGTAGCGGGGGGTCTGGGTACAGATACGCAGTATTTT
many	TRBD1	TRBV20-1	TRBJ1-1	CSARTGGSTEAFF	TGCAGTGCAAGGACAGGGGGCTCCACTGAAGCTTTCTTT
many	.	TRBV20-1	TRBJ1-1	CSAKRGGQNTEAFF	TGCAGTGCCAAGAGGGGGGGTCAAAACACTGAAGCTTTCTTT
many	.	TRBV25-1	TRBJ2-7	CASIGSYEQYF	TGTGCCAGCATTGGGTCGTACGAGCAGTACTTC
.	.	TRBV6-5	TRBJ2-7	CASSYNLDSYEQYF	TGTGCCAGCAGTTACAATTTAGACTCCTACGAGCAGTACTTC
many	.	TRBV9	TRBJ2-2	CASSVDGLYTGELFF	TGTGCCAGCAGCGTAGACGGACTCTACACCGGGGAGCTGTTTTTT
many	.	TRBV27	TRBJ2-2	CASSWDRRGPGELFF	TGTGCCAGCAGTTGGGACCGTCGCGGCCCCGGGGAGCTGTTTTTT
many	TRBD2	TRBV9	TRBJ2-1	CASSVGTAGGSYNEQFF	TGTGCCAGCAGCGTAGGTACAGCGGGGGGGTCCTACAATGAGCAGTTCTTC
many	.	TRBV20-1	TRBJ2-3	CSTGRPSVTDTQYF	TGCAGCACCGGACGCCCTAGCGTCACAGATACGCAGTATTTT
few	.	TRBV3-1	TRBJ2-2	CASSQIISGGLRYTGELFF	TGTGCCAGCAGCCAAATTATATCGGGGGGCTTAAGGTACACCGGGGAGCTGTTTTTT
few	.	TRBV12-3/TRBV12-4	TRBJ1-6	CASSAGRKNSTLNF	TGTGCCAGCAGTGCGGGCCGAAAGAATTCAACCCTCAACTTT
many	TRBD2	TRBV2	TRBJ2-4	CASSEALPAGGPPKNIQYF	TGTGCCAGCAGTGAAGCGCTTCCAGCGGGGGGGCCCCCCAAAAACATTCAGTACTTC
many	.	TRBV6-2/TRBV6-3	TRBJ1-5	CASSPTGSNQPQHF	TGTGCCAGCAGCCCTACAGGGAGCAATCAGCCCCAGCATTTT
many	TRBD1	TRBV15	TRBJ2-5	CATSTDRGEETQYF	TGTGCCACCAGCACCGACAGGGGGGAAGAGACCCAGTACTTC
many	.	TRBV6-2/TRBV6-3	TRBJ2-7	CASKYRGPGKLPSYEQYF	TGTGCCAGCAAATACCGAGGACCGGGAAAACTTCCCTCCTACGAGCAGTACTTC
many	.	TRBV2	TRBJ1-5	CASSPGQGWQPQHF	TGTGCCAGCAGCCCAGGGCAGGGTTGGCAGCCCCAGCATTTT
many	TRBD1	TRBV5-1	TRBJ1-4	CASSLGTGLEKLFF	TGCGCCAGCAGCCTTGGGACAGGGCTTGAAAAACTGTTTTTT
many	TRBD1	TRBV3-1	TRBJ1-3	CASSPRDRGGNTIYF	TGTGCCAGCAGTCCCCGGGACAGGGGTGGAAACACCATATATTTT
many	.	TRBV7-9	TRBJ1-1	CASSYPLGAAFF	TGTGCCAGCAGCTATCCGCTCGGGGCGGCTTTCTTT
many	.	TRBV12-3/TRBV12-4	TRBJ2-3	CASSLVGAGTQYF	TGTGCCAGCAGTTTAGTTGGGGCAGGTACGCAGTATTTT
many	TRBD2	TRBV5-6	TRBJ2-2	CASSHVSGGAWELFF	TGTGCCAGCAGCCACGTTAGCGGGGGGGCTTGGGAGCTGTTTTTT
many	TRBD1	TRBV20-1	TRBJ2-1	CSARDQGQGAYNEQFF	TGCAGTGCTAGAGATCAAGGACAGGGGGCCTACAATGAGCAGTTCTTC
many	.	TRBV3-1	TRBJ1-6	CATSAGFRSPLHF	TGTGCCACATCCGCAGGATTTCGTTCACCCCTCCACTTT
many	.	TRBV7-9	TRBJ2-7	CASSLSRGYEQYF	TGTGCCAGCAGCTTAAGCCGGGGCTACGAGCAGTACTTC
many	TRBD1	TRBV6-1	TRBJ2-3	CASSEQTGGTDTQYF	TGTGCCAGCAGTGAACAGACAGGGGGCACAGATACGCAGTATTTT
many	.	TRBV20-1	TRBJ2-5	CSARSPIHQTQYF	TGCAGTGCTAGGTCTCCCATTCATCAGACCCAGTACTTC
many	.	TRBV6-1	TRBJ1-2	CASSVRASANYGYTF	TGTGCCAGCAGTGTAAGGGCCTCAGCTAACTATGGCTACACCTTC
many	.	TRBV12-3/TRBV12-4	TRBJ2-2	CASTSPRALIGTGELFF	TGTGCCAGCACCTCGCCCCGGGCACTGATAGGCACCGGGGAGCTGTTTTTT
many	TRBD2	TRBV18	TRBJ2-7	CASSPAASGAVSYEQYF	TGTGCCAGCTCACCAGCGGCTAGCGGGGCGGTGAGCTACGAGCAGTACTTC
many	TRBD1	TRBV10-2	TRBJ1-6	CASRLDAGGITYNSPLHF	TGCGCCAGCAGGTTAGACGCAGGGGGGATAACCTATAATTCACCCCTCCACTTT
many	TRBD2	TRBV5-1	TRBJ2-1	CASSSQGLEAPHEQFF	TGCGCCAGCAGCTCGCAGGGACTAGAGGCGCCCCATGAGCAGTTCTTC
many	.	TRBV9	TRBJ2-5	CASSGTEQETQYF	TGTGCCAGCAGCGGGACAGAGCAAGAGACCCAGTACTTC
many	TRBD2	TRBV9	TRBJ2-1	CASSVELAGNEQFF	TGTGCCAGCAGCGTAGAACTAGCGGGGAATGAGCAGTTCTTC
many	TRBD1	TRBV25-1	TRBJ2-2	CASSDPRTGGTGELFF	TGTGCCAGCAGTGACCCACGGACAGGGGGCACCGGGGAGCTGTTTTTT
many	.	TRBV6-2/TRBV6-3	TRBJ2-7	CASSYLRRSSSYEQYF	TGTGCCAGCAGTTACTTGCGACGGTCGAGCTCCTACGAGCAGTACTTC